The entry below describes one TCR beta chain. V lost 0 bases to trimming and J lost 10 bases, with 13 bases between them. The CDR3 totals 14 residues. Germline assignment: CDR1 LGHNA and CDR2 YSLEER. The data were taken from a study of blood T cell repertoires in COVID-19. Study processing details: Amplification from reference gene primers served as the basis for estimated nucleated cell counts. The protocol was immunoSEQ multiplex PCR, while the TCRdb copy is restricted to in-frame clones and leaves out a portion. Clone size and V and J calls were adopted from that table, with D and trimming inferred from the DNA. The repertoire holds a few hundred thousand clones, around 90% seen once, with around 2.9% in the top ten. Participant ages covered roughly 18 to 89 years across 24 US areas. Self-reported history from a screening survey and questionnaire set each donor's cohort. The recovered donors of Cohort 3 showed two negative PCRs, clearance, or symptom resolution.

The chain is built from TRBV4-3 and TRBJ2-1; D gene unclear. The sample comprised PBMCs or T cells enriched from blood (not recorded which). The TCR was taken from a woman in her forties or fifties who had recovered from COVID-19. The CDR3, as DNA: TGCGCCAGCAGCCAAGAATCCAGATTCAGGGAGCAGTTCTTC. Its protein is CASSQESRFREQFF.